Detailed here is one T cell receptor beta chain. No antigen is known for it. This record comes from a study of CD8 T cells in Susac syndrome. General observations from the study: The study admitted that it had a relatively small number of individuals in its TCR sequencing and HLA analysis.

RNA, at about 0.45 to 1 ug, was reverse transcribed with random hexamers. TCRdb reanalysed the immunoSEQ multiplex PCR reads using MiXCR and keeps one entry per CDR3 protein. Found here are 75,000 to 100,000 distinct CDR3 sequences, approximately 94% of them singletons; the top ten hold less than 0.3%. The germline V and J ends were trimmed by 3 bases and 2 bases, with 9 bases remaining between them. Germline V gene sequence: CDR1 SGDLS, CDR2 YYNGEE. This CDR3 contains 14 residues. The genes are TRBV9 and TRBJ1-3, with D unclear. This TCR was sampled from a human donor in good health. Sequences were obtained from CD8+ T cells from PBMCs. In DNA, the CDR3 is TGTGCCAGCAGCGCGGCCGGGGCTGGAAACACCATATATTTT. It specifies CASSAAGAGNTIYF.